Presented here are 22 T cell receptor beta chains from one specimen sequenced in a study of early stage breast cancer tumors. The assay was immunoSEQ multiplex PCR, and TCRdb's table has in-frame clones only and misses some. Altogether 28,000 or so clones are present, more than 65% being singletons, with the ten largest covering about 4.5%. Sequencing was carried out using blood. These TCRs come from a person aged 40 to 50 with breast cancer.

This clone has a single count. The chain joins TRBV30 to TRBJ2-2; TRBD1 matches 8 bases. V shed 3 bases, J shed 1 base, and the junction held 4 bases outside the gene matches. From germline, CDR1 is GTSNPN and CDR2 SVGIG (reference sequence). The length of the CDR3 is 15 residues. For the CDR3, the DNA is TGTGCCTGGAGGCCCAGGGGGCTGAACACCGGGGAGCTGTTTTTT. Protein sequence: CAWRPRGLNTGELFF.

This clone was observed a handful of times. J is TRBJ2-2 and V is TRBV12-5; D ambiguous. This CDR3 has 14 residues. Trimming removed 11 bases at V and 7 bases at J, with 20 bases between. The germline V gene has CDR1 LGHNT and CDR2 FRNRAP. As DNA, the CDR3 is TGTGCTTCTCAACCGATAGGCTTCAGCGGGGAGCTGTTTTTT. This encodes CASQPIGFSGELFF.

V is TRBV7-2 and J is TRBJ2-7; possibly TRBD1 for D (6 bases). Per the germline V gene, CDR1 is SGHTA and CDR2 is FQGNSA. Trimming took 1 base from V and 7 from J, leaving 11 bases between them. The CDR3 has 13 residues. CDR3: CASSLDRVEEQYF. CDR3 nucleotides: TGTGCCAGCAGCTTAGACAGGGTAGAGGAGCAGTACTTC.

This clone was seen a few times. The chain joins TRBV5-5 to TRBJ1-2; TRBD1 matches at 8 bases. CDR1 is SGHKS and CDR2 is YYEKEE in the germline V gene (reference sequence). There are 15 residues in the CDR3. After removal of 5 bases from V and 4 bases from J, the junction contained 10 bases not matched to a gene. The CDR3 DNA sequence: TGTGCCAGCAGGCCTCAGACAGGGGTGAGCTATGGCTACACCTTC. Translation: CASRPQTGVSYGYTF.

This chain uses TRBV7-3 with TRBJ2-3; 8 nucleotides agree with TRBD2. Trimming removed 4 bases from V and 8 bases from J; junction bases left unmatched: 5. The CDR3 loop spans 13 amino acids. CDR1 SGHTA and CDR2 FQGTGA come from the germline V gene. The CDR3 spells CASSSPGTSTQYF. The CDR3 DNA is TGTGCCAGCAGCTCCCCCGGGACTAGTACGCAGTATTTT.

The gene calls are TRBV21-1 and TRBJ2-7; the table's D call, TRBD2, has no DNA check behind it. TRBV21-1 corresponds to a pseudogene. The CDR3 is 10 amino acids. CDR3 loop: CASQRDEQYF. The CDR3 nucleotides read TGTGCCAGCCAACGGGACGAGCAGTACTTC.

V gene TRBV7-9 combines with J gene TRBJ2-4; no firm D call. The germline V and J ends were trimmed by 1 base and 7 bases, with 8 bases remaining between them. From germline, CDR1 is SEHNR and CDR2 FQNEAQ (reference sequence). This CDR3 has 13 amino acids. The CDR3 nucleotides are TGTGCCAGCAGCTTAGAGGTTGGGAACATTCAGTACTTC. As protein: CASSLEVGNIQYF.

The chain links TRBV7-9 to TRBJ1-5; the D is unclear. The CDR3 is made up of 12 amino acids. The V and J ends lost 3 bases and 4 bases respectively, with 4 bases between them. Per germline, CDR1 SEHNR and CDR2 FQNEAQ (reference sequence). The CDR3 DNA is TGTGCCAGCAGCTTGGAGAATCAGCCCCAGCATTTT. Residues: CASSLENQPQHF. Full variable domain (missing parts from reference TRBV7-9 and TRBJ1-5): DTGVSQNPRHKITKRGQNVTFRCDPISEHNRLYWYRQTLGQGPEFLTYFQNEAQLEKSRLLSDRFSAERPKGSFSTLEIQRTEQGDSAMYLCASSLENQPQHFGDGTRLSIL.

The chain couples TRBV7-9 to TRBJ2-7; D unclear. The CDR3 is made up of 13 amino acids. Trimming took off 1 base at V and 3 bases at J, with 7 bases between the two ends. The germline CDR1 and CDR2 sequences are SEHNR and FQNEAQ (reference sequence). The CDR3 DNA reads as TGTGCCAGCAGCTTAGTTCTTGGCTACGAGCAGTACTTC. It codes for CASSLVLGYEQYF.

This clone was recorded only once. The CDR3 sequence is CASSWTGVGETQYF. The CDR3 DNA follows: TGTGCCAGCAGCTGGACGGGGGTCGGAGAGACCCAGTACTTC. This chain links TRBV27 with TRBJ2-5; tentatively, D is TRBD2 (6 bases). The CDR3 contains 14 residues. Germline CDR1 is MNHEY and CDR2 is SMNVEV (reference sequence). Trimming stripped 6 bases from V and 4 bases from J, with 15 bases between.

This clone was counted a single time. This chain joins TRBV5-1 and TRBJ2-7; TRBD2 agrees at 12 bases. The ends lost 1 base at V and 1 base at J; junction bases unmatched: 6. Germline-derived CDR1 and CDR2 are SGHRS and YFSETQ. The CDR3 is 17 residues long. The chain's CDR3 is CASSLRLAGAPSYEQYF. The CDR3 DNA is TGCGCCAGCAGCTTGAGACTAGCGGGAGCCCCATCCTACGAGCAGTACTTC.

This clone was seen a single time. The J gene is TRBJ2-7, the V gene TRBV6-5; the D is unclear. Germline V gene data show CDR1 as MNHEY and CDR2 as SVGAGI. CDR3 length: 11 residues. V lost 8 bases and J 7 bases, leaving 12 bases between the germline ends. The CDR3 DNA is TGTGCCAGCCGTACCGACGGGGAGCAGTACTTC. Residues: CASRTDGEQYF.

V and J are TRBV6-4 and TRBJ2-1; 11 bases map to TRBD2. The CDR3 extends over 14 amino acids. CDR1 is MRHNA and CDR2 is SNTAGT in the germline V gene. J gave up 8 bases and V 6 bases, and 6 bases lay outside the gene matches. CDR3 sequence reads: CASSLAGGGDEQFF. CDR3 DNA: TGTGCCAGCAGCTTAGCGGGAGGGGGGGATGAGCAGTTCTTC.

V usage is TRBV28 and J usage is TRBJ2-7; maybe TRBD2 (6 bases). The CDR3 is made up of 13 amino acids. Trimming took off 8 bases at V and 4 bases at J, with 15 bases between the two ends. The germline CDR1 and CDR2 sequences are MDHEN and SYDVKM. CDR3 sequence: CASLTAGTYEQYF. As DNA, the CDR3 is TGTGCCAGCTTGACGGCGGGGACGTACGAGCAGTACTTC. The entire variable domain, with the rest obtained from reference TRBV28 and TRBJ2-7, is as follows: DVKVTQSSRYLVKRTGEKVFLECVQDMDHENMFWYRQDPGLGLRLIYFSYDVKMKEKGDIPEGYSVSREKKERFSLILESASTNQTSMYLCASLTAGTYEQYFGPGTRLTVT.

This clone was picked up one time. The rearrangement uses TRBV4-1 and TRBJ1-1; D perhaps matches TRBD1 (5 bases). This CDR3 comprises 14 residues. Germline V CDR1 and CDR2: MGHRA, YSYEKL. V dropped 4 bases and J dropped 0 bases, with 9 bases sitting between them. The CDR3 here is CASSPGGVNTEAFF. The CDR3 DNA follows: TGCGCCAGCAGCCCGGGAGGGGTGAACACTGAAGCTTTCTTT.

The chain employs TRBV7-2 and TRBJ1-5, with D perhaps TRBD1 (5 bases). V was trimmed by 5 bases and J by 8 bases, leaving 19 bases between them. The length of the CDR3 is 15 residues. The V gene's germline CDR1 is SGHTA and CDR2 FQGNSA. Here the CDR3 reads CASSPSEQGFEPQHF. In nucleotides, the CDR3 is TGTGCCAGCAGCCCCTCCGAGCAGGGTTTTGAGCCCCAGCATTTT. The full variable domain, in which reference TRBV7-2 and TRBJ1-5 provide the parts outside the CDR3, is GAGVSQSPSNKVTEKGKDVELRCDPISGHTALYWYRQSLGQGLEFLIYFQGNSAPDKSGLPSDRFSAERTGGSVSTLTIQRTQQEDSAVYLCASSPSEQGFEPQHFGDGTRLSIL.

The chain is built from TRBV6-4 and TRBJ2-3; possibly TRBD1 for D (5 bases). The CDR3 is made up of 17 amino acids. The ends were cut back, 8 bases at V and 5 bases at J, with 26 bases in the middle. Germline V lookup: CDR1 MRHNA, CDR2 SNTAGT. The CDR3 DNA reads TGTGCCAGCGCCCCAGATCCCTCAGGGTCCTTGGAAGATACGCAGTATTTT. It encodes CASAPDPSGSLEDTQYF.

The chain employs TRBV5-1 and TRBJ2-2, with TRBD1 as a possible D gene (5 bases). Trimming left V 2 bases short and J 1 base short, with 12 bases between. Germline lookup yields CDR1 SGHRS and CDR2 YFSETQ. The CDR3 has 16 amino acids. In nucleotides, the CDR3 is TGCGCCAGCAGCTTAGGGGCTAACGTGAACACCGGGGAGCTGTTTTTT. Translated: CASSLGANVNTGELFF.

The chain recombines TRBV5-5 with TRBJ1-2; 8 bases fit TRBD1. The CDR3 runs 12 residues. The V segment lost 7 bases and the J segment 7 bases; nucleotides outside the gene matches: 6. The V gene's germline CDR1 is SGHKS and CDR2 YYEKEE (reference sequence). The CDR3, as DNA: TGTGCCAGCGGCCAGGGGGCTGTTGGCTACACCTTC. Protein sequence: CASGQGAVGYTF. The full variable domain, completed using reference TRBV5-5 and TRBJ1-2, is DAGVTQSPTHLIKTRGQQVTLRCSPISGHKSVSWYQQVLGQGPQFIFQYYEKEERGRGNFPDRFSARQFPNYSSELNVNALLLGDSALYLCASGQGAVGYTFGSGTRLTVV.

The chain employs TRBV30 and TRBJ1-5; TRBD1 might be the D (6 bases). Germline CDR1 GTSNPN, CDR2 SVGIG (reference sequence). V lost 3 bases and J 2 bases, leaving 14 bases between the germline ends. The CDR3 runs 15 residues. The CDR3 region is CAWREQGLRNQPQHF. In DNA form, the CDR3 reads TGTGCCTGGAGGGAACAGGGCTTACGCAATCAGCCCCAGCATTTT.

This sequence joins TRBV5-4 and TRBJ2-1, with 7 positions matching TRBD2. The CDR3 runs to 16 residues. Germline-derived CDR1 and CDR2 are SGHNT and YYREEE (reference sequence). V lost 4 bases and J lost 9; bases outside the gene matches: 16. The CDR3 loop is CASSPYETSPGGEQFF. Here the CDR3 DNA reads TGTGCCAGCAGCCCCTATGAGACTAGCCCCGGGGGTGAGCAGTTCTTC.

This chain links TRBV28 with TRBJ2-1; TRBD1 matches at 9 bases. The germline gives CDR1 MDHEN, CDR2 SYDVKM. This CDR3 has 15 amino acids. The trim removed 5 bases at V and 7 bases at J, leaving 9 bases unmatched. CDR3 protein: CASSQGQGFYNEQFF. DNA of the CDR3: TGTGCCAGCAGTCAAGGACAGGGGTTTTATAATGAGCAGTTCTTC.